This entry lists 9 T cell receptor beta chains sequenced from one sample in a study of blood T cells in healthy people across ages (dated by TCRdb to 2015 to 2017). The library was made by 5' RACE. Sequencing was performed on an Illumina HiSeq 2500. A second PCR of about 6 to 12 cycles was performed with a sample-barcoded 5' primer and a J-beta primer mix. TCRdb passed the public sequencing reads through fastp at Q25 and MiXCR, retaining productive beta sequences. Rows with a matching CDR3 protein are joined into one entry that keeps the most common DNA and genes. This sample holds 800,000 to 950,000 distinct CDR3 sequences; around 46% were observed only once. Around 15% of the sample belongs to the ten largest clones. Sequencing used blood. The origin of the receptors is a man in his thirties or forties in good health.

The chain combines TRBV2 with TRBJ2-1, with 10 nucleotides matching TRBD2. The CDR3 sequence is 15 residues long. V dropped 5 bases and J dropped 4; count of bases not matched to a gene: 5. CDR1 is SNHLY, CDR2 FYNNEI, per germline. In DNA, the CDR3 is TGTGCCAGCAGTAAGACTAGCGGGCCTTACAATGAGCAGTTCTTC. Translation: CASSKTSGPYNEQFF.

The rearrangement links TRBV27 to TRBJ1-1; 8 nucleotides line up with TRBD1. V trimming: 6 bases; J trimming: 0 bases; junction bases outside the gene matches: 3. The germline V gene encodes CDR1 MNHEY and CDR2 SMNVEV (reference sequence). This CDR3 region has 14 residues. The CDR3 nucleotides are TGTGCCAGCAGCTACAGGGGGGTGAACACTGAAGCTTTCTTT. Translation gives CASSYRGVNTEAFF.

There are a few counts of this clonotype. The chain recombines TRBV27 with TRBJ2-6; TRBD2 is a possible D gene (7 bases). In germline, CDR1 is MNHEY, CDR2 SMNVEV (reference sequence). CDR3 length equals 16 residues. V shed 4 bases and J shed 0 bases, with 10 bases lying between them. The CDR3 spells CASSWEGGSGANVLTF. The CDR3 nucleotides are TGTGCCAGCAGTTGGGAGGGGGGCTCTGGGGCCAACGTCCTGACTTTC.

This clonotype was counted a few times. The chain joins TRBV6-6 to TRBJ1-2; unclear D gene. The V gene's germline CDR1 is MNHNY and CDR2 SVGAGI (reference sequence). CDR3 length: 16 residues. Trimming shortened V by 0 bases and J by 3 bases, and 14 bases separated the two germline ends. The CDR3 DNA follows: TGTGCCAGCAGTTACTCCTCGTTTGAGGGCCACTATGGCTACACCTTC. Translation gives CASSYSSFEGHYGYTF.

This clonotype showed up just a few times. The chain couples TRBV12-3 or TRBV12-4 to TRBJ2-5, with TRBD1 matching over 9 bases. There are 14 residues in the CDR3. The trim removed 7 bases at V and 11 bases at J, leaving 14 bases unmatched. The CDR3 reads CASTVDRGVREQYF. In DNA form, the CDR3 reads TGTGCCAGCACCGTGGACAGGGGCGTAAGAGAGCAGTACTTC.

A remark on this clonotype: A read error may explain this, as a much larger clone is one base away. V is TRBV12-3 or TRBV12-4 and J is TRBJ2-5, with D uncertain. Deletions cut 5 bases from V and 5 bases from J, with 18 bases between. The CDR3 extends over 15 amino acids. CDR3 nucleotide sequence: TGTGCCAGCAGTCTTCGGGCCCCACGGCAGGAGACCCAGTACTTC. It encodes CASSLRAPRQETQYF.

This clonotype was detected once. The chain couples TRBV5-1 to TRBJ2-3; tentative D call: TRBD2 (6 bases). Trimming cost V 2 bases and J 3 bases, with 19 bases left between them. CDR3 size: 17 residues. Per germline, CDR1 SGHRS and CDR2 YFSETQ. The CDR3 region is CASSFQRRGRGTDTQYF. The CDR3 DNA sequence: TGCGCCAGCAGCTTCCAGCGGAGGGGCCGAGGAACAGATACGCAGTATTTT.

This clonotype was observed a few times. The chain's CDR3 is CAISYRGSEQYF. Written as DNA, the CDR3 is TGTGCCATCAGTTACAGGGGGAGCGAGCAGTACTTC. This chain joins TRBV10-3 and TRBJ2-7, with 8 positions matching TRBD1. After removal of 5 bases from V and 6 bases from J, the junction contained 3 bases not matched to a gene. The germline V gene has CDR1 ENHRY and CDR2 SYGVKD. This CDR3 has 12 residues.

This clonotype was recorded a few times. The chain combines TRBV25-1 with TRBJ2-7; 7 bases map to TRBD1. The CDR3 sequence is 14 residues long. V shed 3 bases and J 5 bases; nucleotides not matched to a gene: 7. The germline CDR1 and CDR2 sequences are MGHDK and SYGVNS. Written as DNA, the CDR3 is TGTGCCAGCAGTGAGCCGGGACAGTTAAACGAGCAGTACTTC. The encoded protein is CASSEPGQLNEQYF.